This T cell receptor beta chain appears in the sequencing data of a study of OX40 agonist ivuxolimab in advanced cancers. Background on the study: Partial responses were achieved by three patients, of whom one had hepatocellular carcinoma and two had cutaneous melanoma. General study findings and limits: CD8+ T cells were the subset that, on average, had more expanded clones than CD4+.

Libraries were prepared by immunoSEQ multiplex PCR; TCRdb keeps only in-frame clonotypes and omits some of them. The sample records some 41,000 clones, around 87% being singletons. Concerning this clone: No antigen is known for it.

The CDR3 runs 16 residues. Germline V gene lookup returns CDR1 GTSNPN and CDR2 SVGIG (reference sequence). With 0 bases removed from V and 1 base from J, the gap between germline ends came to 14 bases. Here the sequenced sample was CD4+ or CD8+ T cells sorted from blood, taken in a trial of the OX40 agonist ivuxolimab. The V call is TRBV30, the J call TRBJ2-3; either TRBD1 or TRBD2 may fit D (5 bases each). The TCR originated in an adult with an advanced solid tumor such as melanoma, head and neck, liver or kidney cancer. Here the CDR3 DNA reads TGTGCCTGGAGTGTTTCTCATGGGGGAGGCACAGATACGCAGTATTTT. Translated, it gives CAWSVSHGGGTDTQYF.